These T cell receptor beta chains were read from a single sample in a study of OX40 agonist ivuxolimab in advanced cancers. Libraries were prepared by immunoSEQ multiplex PCR; TCRdb keeps only in-frame clonotypes and omits some of them. The table includes 50,000 to 80,000 clones, around 84% detected once. Sample: CD4+ or CD8+ T cells sorted from blood, taken in a trial of the OX40 agonist ivuxolimab. These receptors all come from an adult with an advanced solid tumor such as melanoma, head and neck, liver or kidney cancer. Each CDR3 is given with its conserved first and last residue. A D gene is named only where the DNA matches it firmly. The size entry is marked missing in some rows and otherwise reads once, few, many or a size class.

j_call	d_call	clone_size	v_call	cdr3_aa	cdr3_nt
TRBJ1-5	-	-	TRBV2	CASSDTVNQPQHF	TGTGCCAGCAGTGATACCGTTAATCAGCCCCAGCATTTT
TRBJ1-5	TRBD1	-	TRBV19	CASSTRRGQGAYQPQHF	TGTGCCAGTAGTACCCGCCGGGGACAGGGGGCCTACCAGCCCCAGCATTTT
TRBJ1-1	-	few	TRBV30	CAWRDSYTEAFF	TGTGCCTGGAGGGACAGTTACACTGAAGCTTTCTTT
TRBJ2-1	-	-	TRBV6-1	CASRDGRSSYNEQFF	TGTGCCAGCAGGGACGGGCGTAGCTCCTACAATGAGCAGTTCTTC
TRBJ1-1	-	-	TRBV10-2	CASNSQGNTEAFF	TGCGCCAGCAATTCACAGGGGAACACTGAAGCTTTCTTT
TRBJ1-2	-	few	TRBV30	CAWNGGNYGYTF	TGTGCCTGGAATGGCGGTAACTATGGCTACACCTTC
TRBJ2-2	TRBD1	once	TRBV5-5	CASSATGTGVSGELFF	TGTGCCAGCAGCGCCACCGGGACAGGGGTGTCCGGGGAGCTGTTTTTT
TRBJ1-2	TRBD1	once	TRBV4-1	CASSQVTGVYGYTF	TGCGCCAGCAGCCAAGTTACAGGGGTCTATGGCTACACCTTC
TRBJ1-6	TRBD1	-	TRBV6-6	CASSTQGWNNSPLHF	TGTGCCAGCAGTACACAGGGGTGGAATAATTCACCCCTCCACTTT
TRBJ1-4	-	-	TRBV19	CASSILKNEKLFF	TGTGCCAGTAGTATTCTCAAAAATGAAAAACTGTTTTTT
TRBJ1-1	-	-	TRBV7-8	CASSLDRVTEAFF	TGTGCCAGCAGCTTAGACAGGGTCACTGAAGCTTTCTTT
TRBJ1-5	TRBD1	once	TRBV6-1	CASSEAETGPMSNQPQHF	TGTGCCAGCAGTGAAGCGGAGACAGGGCCAATGAGCAATCAGCCCCAGCATTTT
TRBJ1-1	-	few	TRBV30	CAWSVRNWGSGTEAFF	TGTGCCTGGAGTGTACGAAATTGGGGCTCAGGGACTGAAGCTTTCTTT
TRBJ2-1	TRBD2	-	TRBV7-9	CASSYIAGLDEQFF	TGTGCCAGCAGCTACATAGCGGGTCTCGATGAGCAGTTCTTC
TRBJ2-7	-	-	TRBV28	CATGVANSPYEQYF	TGTGCCACCGGGGTTGCGAACAGTCCCTACGAGCAGTACTTC
TRBJ2-1	-	-	TRBV29-1	CSVSEISYNEQFF	TGCAGCGTTTCAGAAATCTCCTACAATGAGCAGTTCTTC
TRBJ1-2	-	-	TRBV28	CASSLMGGYYGYTF	TGTGCCAGCAGTTTAATGGGGGGATACTATGGCTACACCTTC
TRBJ2-7	-	once	TRBV11-2	CASSFGREQYF	TGTGCCAGCAGCTTTGGGAGGGAGCAGTACTTC
TRBJ2-1	-	-	TRBV5-8	CASSSTSGTPKGFF	TGTGCCAGCAGCTCCACCTCCGGGACCCCTAAAGGGTTCTTC
TRBJ2-1	TRBD2	-	TRBV7-3	CASSRTEGGGADEQFF	TGTGCCAGCAGCCGGACCGAGGGCGGGGGGGCAGATGAGCAGTTCTTC